The rows below give T cell receptor beta chains drawn from one sample of a study of blood T cell repertoires in COVID-19. Clones were read by immunoSEQ multiplex PCR, and TCRdb kept only the in-frame ones, dropping some. The sample comprises approximately 300,000 clones, 90% of which are singletons, and almost 4% rests with the top ten. Sequences were obtained from PBMCs or T cells enriched from blood (not recorded which). The receptors were gathered from a woman in her twenties or thirties who had been exposed to COVID-19. Both conserved end residues are part of each CDR3. The D gene is left open where the match is weak. A row's size may be missing; if present it is once, few, many or a size class.

V gene,J gene,D gene,CDR3 length,clone size,CDR3 protein,CDR3 DNA
TRBV4-2,TRBJ2-3,TRBD1,15,once,CASSQVGQGVGTQYF,TGTGCCAGCAGCCAAGTGGGGCAGGGGGTGGGTACGCAGTATTTT
TRBV7-9,TRBJ1-2,-,19,-,CASSSARAGEERPNYGYTF,TGTGCCAGCAGCTCCGCCCGGGCCGGGGAGGAACGGCCCAACTATGGCTACACCTTC
TRBV4-1,TRBJ1-1,-,14,once,CASSQDLRNTEAFF,TGCGCCAGCAGCCAAGATCTCCGGAACACTGAAGCTTTCTTT
TRBV18,TRBJ2-3,-,15,-,CASSTRGGFTDTQYF,TGTGCCAGCTCCACCCGCGGGGGCTTCACAGATACGCAGTATTTT
TRBV9,TRBJ2-5,-,13,-,CASSARLAETQYF,TGTGCCAGCAGCGCCCGATTGGCAGAGACCCAGTACTTC
TRBV18,TRBJ2-3,TRBD2,17,once,CASSHRTSGGGTDTQYF,TGTGCCAGCTCACACCGGACTAGCGGGGGGGGCACAGATACGCAGTATTTT
TRBV21-1,TRBJ2-2,-,12,-,CASFREAGELFF,TGTGCCAGCTTTAGGGAGGCCGGGGAGCTGTTTTTT
TRBV4-2,TRBJ2-7,TRBD1,15,-,CASSQQGQGGYEQYF,TGTGCCAGCAGCCAACAAGGACAGGGAGGCTACGAGCAGTACTTC
TRBV10-3,TRBJ1-4,-,16,-,CATNPAGPATNEKLFF,TGTGCCACCAATCCCGCCGGTCCCGCAACTAATGAAAAACTGTTTTTT
TRBV5-5,TRBJ1-2,-,15,-,CASSLAQGGGYGYTF,TGTGCCAGCAGCTTGGCCCAGGGAGGGGGCTATGGCTACACCTTC
TRBV7-9,TRBJ1-1,-,14,-,CASSLWGGDTEAFF,TGTGCCAGCAGCTTATGGGGAGGGGACACTGAAGCTTTCTTT
TRBV10-1,TRBJ1-1,-,13,-,CASSERRGTEAFF,TGCGCCAGCAGTGAGCGAAGAGGCACTGAAGCTTTCTTT
TRBV5-1,TRBJ2-1,TRBD2,16,-,CASSLSPGGTYNEQFF,TGCGCCAGCAGCTTGTCCCCGGGGGGGACCTACAATGAGCAGTTCTTC
TRBV5-1,TRBJ1-1,-,13,-,CASSLGASTEAFF,TGCGCCAGCAGCTTGGGCGCTAGCACTGAAGCTTTCTTT
TRBV25-1,TRBJ1-1,-,13,-,CATGGETGTEAFF,TGTGCAACGGGGGGAGAAACGGGCACTGAAGCTTTCTTT
TRBV6-1,TRBJ2-5,-,14,once,CASSEQEDLETQYF,TGTGCCAGCAGTGAACAGGAGGACCTGGAGACCCAGTACTTC
TRBV19,TRBJ2-3,-,17,-,CASSIGGLQGGGDTQYF,TGTGCCAGTAGTATAGGAGGGTTACAGGGCGGTGGAGATACGCAGTATTTT
TRBV30,TRBJ1-4,TRBD1,15,-,CAWRTDRGGFEKLFF,TGTGCCTGGAGGACCGACAGGGGCGGATTTGAAAAACTGTTTTTT
TRBV18,TRBJ1-2,TRBD1,14,-,CASSPPGTGYGYTF,TGTGCCAGCTCACCACCCGGGACAGGGTATGGCTACACCTTC
TRBV27,TRBJ2-5,TRBD2,16,-,CASSLSRLAGQETQYF,TGTGCCAGCAGTTTATCGCGACTAGCGGGGCAAGAGACCCAGTACTTC
TRBV7-9,TRBJ1-1,-,12,-,CASSLLDPGAFF,TGTGCCAGCAGCCTTCTCGACCCGGGAGCTTTCTTT
TRBV5-1,TRBJ1-1,TRBD1,14,-,CASTKGGLDTEAFF,TGCGCCAGCACGAAAGGGGGCCTGGACACTGAAGCTTTCTTT
TRBV7-9,TRBJ1-6,-,15,few,CASSPRGKADSPLHF,TGTGCCAGCAGCCCTAGGGGGAAGGCCGATTCACCCCTCCACTTT
TRBV3-1/TRBV3-2,TRBJ1-5,TRBD1,14,-,CASSQQGGEQPQHF,TGTGCCAGCAGCCAACAGGGGGGAGAGCAGCCCCAGCATTTT